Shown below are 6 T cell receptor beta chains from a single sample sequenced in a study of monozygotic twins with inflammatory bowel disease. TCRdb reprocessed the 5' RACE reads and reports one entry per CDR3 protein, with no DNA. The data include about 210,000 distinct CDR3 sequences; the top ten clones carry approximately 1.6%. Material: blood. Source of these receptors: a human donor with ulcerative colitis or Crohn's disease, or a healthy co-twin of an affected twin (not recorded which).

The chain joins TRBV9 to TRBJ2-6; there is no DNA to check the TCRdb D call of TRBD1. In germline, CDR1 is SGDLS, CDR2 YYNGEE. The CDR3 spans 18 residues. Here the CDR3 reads CASSVGAGRIAGANVLTF. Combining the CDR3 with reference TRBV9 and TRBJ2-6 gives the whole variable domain DSGVTQTPKHLITATGQRVTLRCSPRSGDLSVYWYQQSLDQGLQFLIQYYNGEERAKGNILERFSAQQFPDLHSELNLSSLELGDSALYFCASSVGAGRIAGANVLTFGAGSRLTVL.

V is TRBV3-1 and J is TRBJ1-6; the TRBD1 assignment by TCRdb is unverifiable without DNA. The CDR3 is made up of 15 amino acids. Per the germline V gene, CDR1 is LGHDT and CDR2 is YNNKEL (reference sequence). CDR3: CASSPTRQNNSPLHF.

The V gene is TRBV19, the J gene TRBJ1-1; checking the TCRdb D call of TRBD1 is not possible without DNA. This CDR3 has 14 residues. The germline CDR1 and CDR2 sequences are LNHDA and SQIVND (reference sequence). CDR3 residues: CASRWGSVNTEAFF.

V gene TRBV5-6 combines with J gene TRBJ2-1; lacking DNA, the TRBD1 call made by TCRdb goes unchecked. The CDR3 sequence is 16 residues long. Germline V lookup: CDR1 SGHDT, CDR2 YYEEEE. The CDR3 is CASSARTGYDFNEQFF.

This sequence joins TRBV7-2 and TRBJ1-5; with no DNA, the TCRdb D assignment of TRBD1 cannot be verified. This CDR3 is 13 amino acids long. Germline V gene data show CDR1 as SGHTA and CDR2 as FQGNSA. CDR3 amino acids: CASSFTTDQPQHF.

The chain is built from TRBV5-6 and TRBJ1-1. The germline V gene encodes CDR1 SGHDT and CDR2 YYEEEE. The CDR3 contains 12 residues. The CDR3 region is CASSFSETEAFF.